The 27 T cell receptor beta chains listed next were all sequenced from one sample in a study of PD-1 blockade in mismatch repair-deficient tumors (TCRdb year 2017). The library was obtained by the immunoSEQ multiplex PCR assay. The immuneACCESS repertoire file appears here via TCRdb, limited to in-frame rearrangements. These files lack a portion of the clones; in checked studies, under half of the deficit traces to unresolved V genes, and the cause of the others is not known. For this sample the table gives more than 90,000 clones, of which over 60% were detected only once. Jointly, the top ten make up roughly 4.5% of the sample. The specimen comprised peripheral blood, sampled around 60 weeks after starting pembrolizumab. These receptor sequences come from an adult with mismatch repair-deficient cancer.

A few counts support this clone. The V gene is TRBV18, the J gene TRBJ1-2; D is undetermined. The V end lost 5 bases, the J end lost 4 bases, and 11 bases lay between the germline ends. Germline assignment: CDR1 KGHSH and CDR2 LQKENI. There are 13 residues in the CDR3. The CDR3 DNA sequence: TGTGCCAGCTCAACACGGGAACCCTATGGCTACACCTTC. Protein: CASSTREPYGYTF.

CDR3 residues: CASSLGGLMNTEAFF. CDR3 sequence (DNA): TGTGCCAGCAGCTTAGGGGGACTCATGAACACTGAAGCTTTCTTT. The chain carries TRBV7-2 and TRBJ1-1; D is possibly TRBD1 (5 bases). CDR1 SGHTA and CDR2 FQGNSA come from the germline V gene. V was cut by 1 base and J by 0 bases, with 9 bases left in between. This CDR3 has 15 residues.

The chain couples TRBV19 to TRBJ2-2; D gene uncertain. Per the germline V gene, CDR1 is LNHDA and CDR2 is SQIVND (reference sequence). Trimming removed 3 bases from V and 3 bases from J, with 11 bases in between. This CDR3 spans 15 amino acids. The CDR3 reads CASSIVNSDTGELFF. Written as DNA, the CDR3 is TGTGCCAGTAGTATTGTCAATTCGGACACCGGGGAGCTGTTTTTT.

The gene calls are TRBV9 and TRBJ2-1, with 7 bases fitting TRBD2. CDR3 length equals 15 residues. Germline-derived CDR1 and CDR2 are SGDLS and YYNGEE. V lost 4 bases and J lost 9; bases outside the gene matches: 13. The CDR3 loop is CASSPGGTLGSEQFF. CDR3 sequence (DNA): TGTGCCAGCAGCCCGGGGGGAACACTGGGGAGTGAGCAGTTCTTC.

This clone was recorded a few times. The chain combines TRBV29-1 with TRBJ1-2, with 10 nucleotides matching TRBD1. The CDR3 totals 13 residues. The V segment lost 5 bases and the J segment 6 bases; nucleotides outside the gene matches: 6. Germline-derived CDR1 and CDR2 are SQVTM and ANQGSEA. The CDR3 protein is CSVPWTGGHGYTF. Written as DNA, the CDR3 is TGCAGCGTTCCATGGACAGGGGGGCATGGCTACACCTTC.

The chain uses TRBV6-5 and TRBJ2-5; D perhaps matches TRBD2 (5 bases). V was trimmed by 0 bases and J by 8 bases, leaving 16 bases between them. The CDR3 spans 15 residues. Germline V gene lookup returns CDR1 MNHEY and CDR2 SVGAGI. The CDR3, as DNA: TGTGCCAGCAGTTACTCGTCCCTAGCCGCAGAAACCCAGTACTTC. Protein sequence: CASSYSSLAAETQYF.

This chain connects TRBV6-6 to TRBJ2-7; TRBD1 might be the D (5 bases). The germline gives CDR1 MNHNY, CDR2 SVGAGI (reference sequence). Trimming took 2 bases from V and 9 from J, leaving 8 bases between them. This CDR3 is built from 11 residues. The CDR3 sequence: CASSYKGVQYF. DNA for the CDR3: TGTGCCAGCAGTTACAAAGGGGTGCAGTACTTC.

There are a few counts of this clone. The chain links TRBV11-3 to TRBJ2-7, with 10 bases fitting TRBD1. The CDR3 length is 15 residues. Germline V lookup: CDR1 SGHNT, CDR2 YENEEA. The V and J ends lost 1 base and 5 bases, in that order; junction bases with no gene match: 5. The CDR3 DNA follows: TGTGCCAGCAGCTTAGCAGGGACAGGGGTCCACGAGCAGTACTTC. Protein sequence: CASSLAGTGVHEQYF.

The J gene is TRBJ2-7, the V gene TRBV6-5, with 8 bases that match TRBD1. The CDR3 runs 13 residues. The germline gives CDR1 MNHEY, CDR2 SVGAGI. J lost 4 bases, V lost 5 bases, and 4 bases had no gene match. This CDR3 is CASSLGQGYEQYF. The CDR3 nucleotides read TGTGCCAGCAGTCTTGGACAGGGATACGAGCAGTACTTC.

In this sample, this clone turned up a few times. The chain recombines TRBV5-4 with TRBJ1-2; D is possibly TRBD1 (5 bases). The CDR3 extends over 14 amino acids. V lost 4 bases to trimming and J lost 5 bases, with 15 bases between them. Germline CDR1 SGHNT, CDR2 YYREEE (reference sequence). The CDR3 DNA reads as TGTGCCAGCAGCCCCCGGGGCGCCCCTTATGGCTACACCTTC. This translates into CASSPRGAPYGYTF.

The chain recombines TRBV9 with TRBJ1-4; D may be TRBD1 (5 bases). CDR1 and CDR2 from the germline V gene are SGDLS and YYNGEE. CDR3 length: 15 amino acids. Trimming stripped 3 bases from V and 8 bases from J, with 17 bases between. In DNA form, the CDR3 reads TGTGCCAGCAGCGAATCAGGGAGGGTAGGGGAAAAACTGTTTTTT. Protein product: CASSESGRVGEKLFF.

The gene calls are TRBV6-5 and TRBJ1-1; D perhaps matches TRBD1 (5 bases). Germline V lookup: CDR1 MNHEY, CDR2 SVGAGI. The CDR3 loop spans 12 amino acids. Trimming removed 11 bases from V and 1 base from J, with 11 bases in between. This chain's CDR3 is CAARGGNTEAFF. In nucleotides, the CDR3 is TGTGCCGCAAGGGGTGGGAACACTGAAGCTTTCTTT.

The chain recombines TRBV30 with TRBJ2-3, with 10 positions matching TRBD2. The CDR3 extends over 15 amino acids. Germline assignment: CDR1 GTSNPN and CDR2 SVGIG (reference sequence). Trimming at V came to 2 bases and at J to 4 bases, leaving 6 bases not matched to a gene. The CDR3 protein is CAWSRLAGGPDTQYF. The CDR3 nucleotides read TGTGCCTGGAGTAGGTTAGCGGGAGGACCAGATACGCAGTATTTT. Combining the CDR3 with reference TRBV30 and TRBJ2-3 gives the whole variable domain SQTIHQWPATLVQPVGSPLSLECTVEGTSNPNLYWYRQAAGRGLQLLFYSVGIGQISSEVPQNLSASRPQDRQFILSSKKLLLSDSGFYLCAWSRLAGGPDTQYFGPGTRLTVL.

The genes are TRBV11-3 and TRBJ2-7; D ambiguous. This CDR3 has 13 residues. V dropped 3 bases and J dropped 1 base, with 7 bases sitting between them. Germline CDR1 and CDR2: SGHNT and YENEEA. This chain's CDR3 is CASSFAGSYEQYF. The CDR3 coding sequence is TGTGCCAGCAGCTTCGCAGGATCCTACGAGCAGTACTTC.

The chain employs TRBV5-1 and TRBJ1-3; D is perhaps TRBD1 (5 bases). Germline-derived CDR1 and CDR2 are SGHRS and YFSETQ. V was pared by 5 bases and J by 1 base, with 22 bases between. The CDR3 is made up of 18 amino acids. Written as DNA, the CDR3 is TGCGCCAGCAGGCAGGGCGGTGGCGCTAAGGGATCTGGAAACACCATATATTTT. It encodes CASRQGGGAKGSGNTIYF.

This chain uses TRBV2 with TRBJ2-7; D call uncertain. This CDR3 spans 12 amino acids. The germline V gene encodes CDR1 SNHLY and CDR2 FYNNEI. Trimming removed 1 base from V and 2 bases from J, with 3 bases in between. The CDR3 loop is CASSEDPYEQYF. Here the CDR3 DNA reads TGTGCCAGCAGTGAAGATCCCTACGAGCAGTACTTC. Complete variable domain (other parts from reference TRBV2 and TRBJ2-7): EPEVTQTPSHQVTQMGQEVILRCVPISNHLYFYWYRQILGQKVEFLVSFYNNEISEKSEIFDDQFSVERPDGSNFTLKIRSTKLEDSAMYFCASSEDPYEQYFGPGTRLTVT.

The chain combines TRBV6-6 with TRBJ2-7, with D maybe TRBD2 (6 bases). With 11 bases removed from V and 4 bases from J, the gap between germline ends came to 12 bases. CDR1 is MNHNY and CDR2 is SVGAGI in the germline V gene (reference sequence). CDR3 size: 11 residues. CDR3 nucleotides: TGTGCCTCCGGGCGGGATTACGAGCAGTACTTC. Amino acid sequence: CASGRDYEQYF.

The rearrangement joins TRBV5-4 to TRBJ2-7; 8 bases map to TRBD2. V shed 3 bases, J shed 3 bases, and the junction held 11 bases outside the gene matches. The CDR3 has 16 amino acids. Looked up from germline, CDR1 is SGHNT and CDR2 is YYREEE (reference sequence). Written as DNA, the CDR3 is TGTGCCAGCAGCTACGGCCTTAGCGGGATGTTCTACGAGCAGTACTTC. This codes for CASSYGLSGMFYEQYF.

The chain combines TRBV4-1 with TRBJ1-2, with D possibly matching TRBD1 (6 bases). CDR1 MGHRA and CDR2 YSYEKL come from the germline V gene. The CDR3 extends over 15 amino acids. Trimming shortened V by 1 base and J by 4 bases, and 13 bases separated the two germline ends. The CDR3 DNA is TGCGCCAGCAGCCAAGTAAAGGCAGGGGCCTATGGCTACACCTTC. Protein product: CASSQVKAGAYGYTF.

The rearrangement uses TRBV5-5 and TRBJ2-7; 8 bases line up with TRBD1. The J segment lost 6 bases and the V segment lost 0 bases, leaving 17 bases of the junction unmatched. This CDR3 region has 18 residues. CDR1 and CDR2 (germline): SGHKS, YYEKEE (reference sequence). The chain's CDR3 is CASSLAASGGAYRSEQYF. As DNA, the CDR3 is TGTGCCAGCAGCTTGGCCGCTTCAGGGGGCGCATACCGTTCCGAGCAGTACTTC.

The gene calls are TRBV6-6 and TRBJ2-7; 8 bases match TRBD1. CDR3 size: 15 residues. CDR1 and CDR2 (germline): MNHNY, SVGAGI (reference sequence). After removal of 1 base from V and 3 bases from J, the junction contained 5 bases not matched to a gene. The CDR3 loop is CASSYYLGQGYEQYF. Here the CDR3 DNA reads TGTGCCAGCAGTTACTATCTTGGACAGGGCTACGAGCAGTACTTC.

The chain is built from TRBV5-1 and TRBJ2-7; a weak D match, TRBD2 (5 bases). CDR3 length: 16 amino acids. Germline CDR1 is SGHRS and CDR2 is YFSETQ. Trimming removed 0 bases at V and 2 bases at J, with 15 bases between. The CDR3 spells CASSLDPFGVTYEQYF. The CDR3 nucleotides are TGCGCCAGCAGCTTGGACCCCTTCGGGGTCACCTACGAGCAGTACTTC.

This chain connects TRBV18 to TRBJ2-1; 8 bases map to TRBD1. Germline V gene data show CDR1 as KGHSH and CDR2 as LQKENI. The CDR3 loop spans 16 amino acids. J was trimmed by 0 bases and V by 5 bases; bases with no gene match: 6. CDR3 in DNA: TGTGCCAGCTCAACAGGGGGGCGGAGCTCCTACAATGAGCAGTTCTTC. Its protein is CASSTGGRSSYNEQFF.

V gene TRBV2 combines with J gene TRBJ2-1; 12 bases are a match to TRBD2. The CDR3 runs to 15 residues. V trimming: 6 bases; J trimming: 6 bases; junction bases outside the gene matches: 6. Germline lookup yields CDR1 SNHLY and CDR2 FYNNEI. The CDR3: CASSRTSGMFNEQFF. The CDR3 DNA is TGTGCCAGCAGCCGGACTAGCGGGATGTTCAATGAGCAGTTCTTC.

This chain uses TRBV10-3 with TRBJ2-4, with D perhaps given as TRBD1 or TRBD2 (5 bases each). V gave up 0 bases and J gave up 1 base, with 13 bases separating them. Looked up from germline, CDR1 is ENHRY and CDR2 is SYGVKD. The length of the CDR3 is 17 residues. CDR3 bases: TGTGCCATCAGTGAGTCCGGGGCAGGTATCGCCAAAAACATTCAGTACTTC. This gives the protein CAISESGAGIAKNIQYF.

The rearrangement uses TRBV25-1 and TRBJ1-1; D gene uncertain. This CDR3 region has 13 residues. Deletions cut 7 bases from V and 1 base from J, with 10 bases between. Per the germline V gene, CDR1 is MGHDK and CDR2 is SYGVNS. The CDR3 here is CASISWKNTEAFF. In nucleotides, the CDR3 is TGTGCCAGCATATCCTGGAAGAACACTGAAGCTTTCTTT.

The CDR3 DNA follows: TGCAGCGTCTCAGGGCCTGCGAACACCGGGGAGCTGTTTTTT. This encodes CSVSGPANTGELFF. V usage is TRBV29-1 and J usage is TRBJ2-2; D perhaps matches TRBD1 (5 bases). Trimming stripped 6 bases from V and 0 bases from J, with 11 bases between. Germline V lookup: CDR1 SQVTM, CDR2 ANQGSEA. The CDR3 has 14 amino acids.